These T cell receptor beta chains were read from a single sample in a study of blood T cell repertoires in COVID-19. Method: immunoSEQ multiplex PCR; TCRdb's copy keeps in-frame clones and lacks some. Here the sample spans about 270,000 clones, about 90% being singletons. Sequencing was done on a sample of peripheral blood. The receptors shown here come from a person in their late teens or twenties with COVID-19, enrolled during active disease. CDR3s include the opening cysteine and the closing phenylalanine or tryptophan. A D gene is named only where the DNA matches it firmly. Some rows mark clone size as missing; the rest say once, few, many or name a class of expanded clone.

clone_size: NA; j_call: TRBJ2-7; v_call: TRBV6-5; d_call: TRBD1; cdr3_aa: CASSPDRSSYEQYF; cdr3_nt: TGTGCCAGCAGCCCGGACAGGAGCTCCTACGAGCAGTACTTC
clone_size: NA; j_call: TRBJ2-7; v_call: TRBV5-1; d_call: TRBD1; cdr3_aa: CASSLGDRLTYEQYF; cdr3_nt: TGCGCCAGCAGCTTGGGGGACAGATTAACCTACGAGCAGTACTTC
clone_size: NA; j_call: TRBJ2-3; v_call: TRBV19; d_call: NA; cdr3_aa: CASSKTITDTQYF; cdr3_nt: TGTGCCAGTAGTAAGACTATCACAGATACGCAGTATTTT
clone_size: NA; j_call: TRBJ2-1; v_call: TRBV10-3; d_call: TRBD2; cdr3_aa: CAITRLAGSNEQFF; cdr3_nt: TGTGCCATCACCCGACTAGCGGGAAGCAATGAGCAGTTCTTC
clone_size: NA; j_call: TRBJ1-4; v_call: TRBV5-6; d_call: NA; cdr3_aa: CASSLTTGPNEKLFF; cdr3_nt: TGTGCCAGCAGCTTGACGACAGGTCCTAATGAAAAACTGTTTTTT
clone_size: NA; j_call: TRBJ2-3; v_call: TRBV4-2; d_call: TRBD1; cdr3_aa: CASSQDPGQGPDTQYF; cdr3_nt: TGTGCCAGCAGCCAAGATCCGGGACAGGGACCAGATACGCAGTATTTT
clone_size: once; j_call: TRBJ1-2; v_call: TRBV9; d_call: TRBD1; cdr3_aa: CASSVGQGATYGYTF; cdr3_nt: TGTGCCAGCAGCGTAGGACAGGGGGCCACCTATGGCTACACCTTC
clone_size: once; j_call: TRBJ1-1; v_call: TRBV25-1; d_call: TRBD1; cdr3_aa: CASSVGTANTEAFF; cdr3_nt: TGTGCCAGCAGTGTGGGGACAGCGAACACTGAAGCTTTCTTT
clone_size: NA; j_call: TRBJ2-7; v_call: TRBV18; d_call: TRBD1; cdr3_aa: CASSPGTGGIYEQYF; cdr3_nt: TGTGCCAGCTCACCCGGGACAGGGGGCATTTACGAGCAGTACTTC
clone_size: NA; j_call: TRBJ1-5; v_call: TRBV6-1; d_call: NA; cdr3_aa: CASSEQGLGNQPQHF; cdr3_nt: TGTGCCAGCAGTGAACAGGGTCTGGGAAATCAGCCCCAGCATTTT
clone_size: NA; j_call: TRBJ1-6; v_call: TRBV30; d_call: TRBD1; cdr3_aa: CAWSFTGGRTNSPLHF; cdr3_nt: TGTGCCTGGAGTTTCACAGGGGGGAGAACGAATTCACCCCTCCACTTT
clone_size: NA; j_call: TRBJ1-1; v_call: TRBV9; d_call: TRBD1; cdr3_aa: CASSGTGGNTEAFF; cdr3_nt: TGTGCCAGCAGCGGGACAGGGGGGAACACTGAAGCTTTCTTT
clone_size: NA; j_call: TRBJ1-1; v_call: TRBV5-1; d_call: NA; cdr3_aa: CASSLAGMPEAFF; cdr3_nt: TGCGCCAGCAGCTTGGCGGGGATGCCTGAAGCTTTCTTT
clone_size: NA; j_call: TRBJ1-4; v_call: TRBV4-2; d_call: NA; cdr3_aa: CASSQARRSSDEKLFF; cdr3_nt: TGTGCCAGCAGCCAAGCCCGACGGTCCAGCGATGAAAAACTGTTTTTT
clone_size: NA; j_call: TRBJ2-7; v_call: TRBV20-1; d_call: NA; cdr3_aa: CSASPGQIGQYF; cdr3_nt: TGCAGTGCTAGTCCAGGCCAGATCGGGCAGTACTTC
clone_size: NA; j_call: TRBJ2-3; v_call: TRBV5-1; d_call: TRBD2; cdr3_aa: CASSVGTSGQDTQYF; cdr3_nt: TGCGCCAGCAGCGTGGGGACTAGCGGCCAAGATACGCAGTATTTT
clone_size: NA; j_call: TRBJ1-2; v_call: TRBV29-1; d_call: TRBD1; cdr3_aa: CSIPEGTGTGYTF; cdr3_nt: TGCAGCATTCCGGAGGGGACAGGGACGGGCTACACCTTC
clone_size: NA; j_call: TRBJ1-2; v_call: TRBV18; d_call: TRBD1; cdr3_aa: CASSSDRDVNYGYTF; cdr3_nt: TGTGCCAGCTCCTCAGACAGGGACGTCAACTATGGCTACACCTTC
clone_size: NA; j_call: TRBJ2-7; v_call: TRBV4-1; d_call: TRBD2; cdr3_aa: CASSPPSGEQYF; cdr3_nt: TGCGCCAGCAGCCCTCCTAGCGGCGAGCAGTACTTC
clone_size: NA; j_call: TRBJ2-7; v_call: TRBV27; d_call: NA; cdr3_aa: CASSLQSYEQYF; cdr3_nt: TGTGCCAGCAGTTTGCAGTCCTACGAGCAGTACTTC
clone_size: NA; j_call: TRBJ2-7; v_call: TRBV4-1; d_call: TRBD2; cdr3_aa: CASSKRLAEYEQYF; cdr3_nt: TGCGCCAGCAGCAAGCGACTAGCGGAGTACGAGCAGTACTTC
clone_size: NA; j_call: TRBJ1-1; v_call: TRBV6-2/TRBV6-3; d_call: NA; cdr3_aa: CASSYSLGGRMGTEAFF; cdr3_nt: TGTGCCAGCAGTTACTCGTTGGGGGGGCGGATGGGGACTGAAGCTTTCTTT
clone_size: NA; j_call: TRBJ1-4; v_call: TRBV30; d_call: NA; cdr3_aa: CAWSGALRATNEKLFF; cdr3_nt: TGTGCCTGGAGTGGAGCGTTGAGAGCAACTAATGAAAAACTGTTTTTT
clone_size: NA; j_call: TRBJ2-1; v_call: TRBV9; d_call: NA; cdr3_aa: CASSVGGGFYNEQFF; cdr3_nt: TGTGCCAGCAGCGTAGGAGGAGGTTTCTACAATGAGCAGTTCTTC
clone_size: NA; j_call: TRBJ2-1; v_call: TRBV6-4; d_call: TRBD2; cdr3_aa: CASSESRLGAGEEQFF; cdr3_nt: TGTGCCAGCAGTGAATCAAGGCTTGGCGCGGGAGAAGAGCAGTTCTTC
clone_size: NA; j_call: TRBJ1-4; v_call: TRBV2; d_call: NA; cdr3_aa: CASSFPDSEKLFF; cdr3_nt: TGTGCCAGCAGCTTCCCGGACAGTGAAAAACTGTTTTTT
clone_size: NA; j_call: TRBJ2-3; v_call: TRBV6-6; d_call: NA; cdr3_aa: CASSSQLLSTDTQYF; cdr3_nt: TGTGCCAGCAGTTCACAGCTGCTTAGCACAGATACGCAGTATTTT
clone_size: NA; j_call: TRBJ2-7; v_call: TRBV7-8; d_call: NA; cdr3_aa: CASSLELTSYEQYF; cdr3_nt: TGTGCCAGCAGCTTAGAGCTCACTTCCTACGAGCAGTACTTC
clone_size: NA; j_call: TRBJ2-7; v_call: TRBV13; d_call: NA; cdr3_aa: CASSLDSYEQYF; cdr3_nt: TGTGCCAGCAGCTTAGACAGCTACGAGCAGTACTTC
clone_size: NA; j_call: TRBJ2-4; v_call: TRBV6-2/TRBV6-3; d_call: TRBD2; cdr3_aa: CASSWLLAGGESKNIQYF; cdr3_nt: TGTGCCAGCAGTTGGCTCTTAGCGGGAGGAGAATCCAAAAACATTCAGTACTTC
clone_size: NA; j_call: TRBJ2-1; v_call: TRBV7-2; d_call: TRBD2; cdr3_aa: CASSFRTSSYNEQFF; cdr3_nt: TGTGCCAGCAGCTTTAGGACTAGCTCCTACAATGAGCAGTTCTTC
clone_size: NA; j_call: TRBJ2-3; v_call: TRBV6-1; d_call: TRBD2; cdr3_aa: CASSEGLAGQYF; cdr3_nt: TGTGCCAGCAGTGAAGGGCTAGCGGGGCAGTATTTT
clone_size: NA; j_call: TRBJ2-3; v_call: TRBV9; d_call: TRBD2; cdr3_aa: CASSVASTSGSVDTQYF; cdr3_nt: TGTGCCAGCAGCGTAGCTTCGACTAGCGGGAGTGTAGATACGCAGTATTTT
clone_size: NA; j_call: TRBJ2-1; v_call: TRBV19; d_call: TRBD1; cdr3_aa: CASSTLGTGRTNEQFF; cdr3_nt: TGTGCCAGTAGTACTCTCGGGACAGGGAGGACTAATGAGCAGTTCTTC
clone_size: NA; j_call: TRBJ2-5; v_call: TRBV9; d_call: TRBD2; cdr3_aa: CASSASGRVDETQYF; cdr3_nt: TGTGCCAGCAGCGCTAGCGGGAGAGTGGACGAGACCCAGTACTTC
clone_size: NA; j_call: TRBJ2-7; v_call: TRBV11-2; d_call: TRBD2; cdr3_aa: CASSLDPSGIYEQYF; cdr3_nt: TGTGCCAGCAGCTTAGACCCTAGCGGGATCTACGAGCAGTACTTC
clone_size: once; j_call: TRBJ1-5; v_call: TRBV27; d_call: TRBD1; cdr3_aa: CASSLSRGPGPQHF; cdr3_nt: TGTGCCAGCAGTTTATCCAGGGGGCCGGGGCCCCAGCATTTT
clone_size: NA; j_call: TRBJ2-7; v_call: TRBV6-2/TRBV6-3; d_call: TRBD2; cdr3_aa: CASSYSLRGRAGEQYF; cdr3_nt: TGTGCCAGCAGTTACTCACTTCGCGGGAGGGCCGGGGAGCAGTACTTC
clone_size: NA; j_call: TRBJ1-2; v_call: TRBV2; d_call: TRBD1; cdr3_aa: CASLSSGTGETNYGYTF; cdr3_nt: TGTGCCAGCCTCAGCTCCGGGACAGGGGAAACTAACTATGGCTACACCTTC
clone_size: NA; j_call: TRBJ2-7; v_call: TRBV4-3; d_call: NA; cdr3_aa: CASSQGHGSYEQYF; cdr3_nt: TGCGCCAGCAGCCAAGGACATGGCTCCTACGAGCAGTACTTC
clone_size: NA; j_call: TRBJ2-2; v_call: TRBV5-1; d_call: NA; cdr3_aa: CASSLDGRELFF; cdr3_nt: TGCGCCAGCAGCTTGGACGGGAGAGAGCTGTTTTTT
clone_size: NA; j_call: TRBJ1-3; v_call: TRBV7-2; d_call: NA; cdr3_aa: CASSHPSLAGNTIYF; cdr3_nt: TGTGCCAGCAGCCACCCTTCGCTAGCTGGAAACACCATATATTTT
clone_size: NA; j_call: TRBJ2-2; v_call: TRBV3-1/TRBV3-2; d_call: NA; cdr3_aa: CASSQVASVTGELFF; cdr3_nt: TGTGCCAGCAGCCAAGTTGCTAGCGTAACCGGGGAGCTGTTTTTT
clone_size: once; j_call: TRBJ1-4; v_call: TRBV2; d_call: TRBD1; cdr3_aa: CASSELTGVKEKLFF; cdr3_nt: TGTGCCAGCAGTGAGTTGACAGGGGTGAAGGAAAAACTGTTTTTT
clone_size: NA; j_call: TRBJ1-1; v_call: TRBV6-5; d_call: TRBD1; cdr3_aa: CASRPYRGVNTEAFF; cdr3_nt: TGTGCCAGCAGACCATACAGGGGGGTGAACACTGAAGCTTTCTTT
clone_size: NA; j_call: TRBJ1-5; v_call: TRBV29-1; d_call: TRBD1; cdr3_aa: CSVTTGVNQPQHF; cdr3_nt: TGCAGCGTGACGACAGGGGTCAATCAGCCCCAGCATTTT
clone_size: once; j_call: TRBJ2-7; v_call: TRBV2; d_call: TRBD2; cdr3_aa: CASSPGTSGYEQYF; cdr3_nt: TGTGCCAGCAGCCCCGGGACTAGCGGATACGAGCAGTACTTC
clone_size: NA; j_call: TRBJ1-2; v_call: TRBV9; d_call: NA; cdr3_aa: CASSVATGGYGYTF; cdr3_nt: TGTGCCAGCAGCGTAGCTACGGGAGGGTATGGCTACACCTTC
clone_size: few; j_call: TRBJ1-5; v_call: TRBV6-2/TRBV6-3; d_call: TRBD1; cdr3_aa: CASSYSQSTGTGGLSNQPQHF; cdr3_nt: TGTGCCAGCAGTTACTCGCAATCAACCGGGACAGGGGGCCTTAGCAATCAGCCCCAGCATTTT
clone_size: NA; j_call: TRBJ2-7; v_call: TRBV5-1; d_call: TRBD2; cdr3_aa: CASRPTSGPSYEQYF; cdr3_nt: TGCGCCAGCAGACCGACTAGCGGGCCATCCTACGAGCAGTACTTC
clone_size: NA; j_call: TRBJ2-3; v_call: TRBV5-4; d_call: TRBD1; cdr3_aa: CASSWDTGGTDTQYF; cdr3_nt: TGTGCCAGCAGCTGGGACACAGGGGGTACAGATACGCAGTATTTT